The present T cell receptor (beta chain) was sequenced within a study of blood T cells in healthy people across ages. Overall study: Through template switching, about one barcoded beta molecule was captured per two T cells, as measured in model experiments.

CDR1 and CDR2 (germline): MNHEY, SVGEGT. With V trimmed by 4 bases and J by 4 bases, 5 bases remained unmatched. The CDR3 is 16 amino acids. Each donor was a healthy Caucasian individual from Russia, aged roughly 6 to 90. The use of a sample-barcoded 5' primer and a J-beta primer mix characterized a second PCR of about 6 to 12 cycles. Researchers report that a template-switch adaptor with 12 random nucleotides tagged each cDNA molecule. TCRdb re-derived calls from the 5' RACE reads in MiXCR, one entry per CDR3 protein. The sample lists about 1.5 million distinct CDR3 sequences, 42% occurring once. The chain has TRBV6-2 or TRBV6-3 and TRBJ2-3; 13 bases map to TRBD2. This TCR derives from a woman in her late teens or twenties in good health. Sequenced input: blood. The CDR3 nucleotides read TGTGCCAGCAGTTTTCAGACTAGCGGGAGGCCAGATACGCAGTATTTT. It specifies CASSFQTSGRPDTQYF.